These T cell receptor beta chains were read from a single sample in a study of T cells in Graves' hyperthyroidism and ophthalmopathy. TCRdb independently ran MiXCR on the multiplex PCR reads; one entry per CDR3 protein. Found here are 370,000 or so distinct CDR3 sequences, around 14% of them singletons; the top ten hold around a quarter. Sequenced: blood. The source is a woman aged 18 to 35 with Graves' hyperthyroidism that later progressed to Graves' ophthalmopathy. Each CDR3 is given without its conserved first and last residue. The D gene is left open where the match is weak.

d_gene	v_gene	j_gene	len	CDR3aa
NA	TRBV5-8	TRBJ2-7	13	ASSSTSGFSYEQY
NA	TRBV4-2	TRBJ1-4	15	ASSQDWGTLTNEKLF
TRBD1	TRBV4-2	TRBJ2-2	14	ASSRHDRVDTGELF
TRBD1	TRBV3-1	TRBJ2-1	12	ASSRRTGGDEQF
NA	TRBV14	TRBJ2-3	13	ASSPRQTSTDTQY
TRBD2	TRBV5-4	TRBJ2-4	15	ASSLTSGRIVENIQY
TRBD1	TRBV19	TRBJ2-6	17	ASSPRTGAILSGANVLT
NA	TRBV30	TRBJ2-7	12	AWSLRSARYEQY
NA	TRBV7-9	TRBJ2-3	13	ASTGTGARSDTQY
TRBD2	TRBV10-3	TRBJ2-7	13	AISEELAGSYEQY
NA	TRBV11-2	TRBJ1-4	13	ASRPIGGRNEKLF
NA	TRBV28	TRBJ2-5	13	ASSPGISYQETQY
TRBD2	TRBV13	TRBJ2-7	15	ASSLAASGDYDYEQY
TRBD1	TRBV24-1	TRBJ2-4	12	ATSEAGTANIQY
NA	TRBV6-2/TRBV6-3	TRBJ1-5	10	ASSPDRAAQH
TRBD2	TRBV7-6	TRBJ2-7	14	ASSLALAGARGEQY
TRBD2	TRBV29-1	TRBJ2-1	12	SVRLAGAYNEQF
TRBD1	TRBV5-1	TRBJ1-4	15	ASSLRGTGETNEKLF
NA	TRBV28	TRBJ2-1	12	ASQATGAYNEQF
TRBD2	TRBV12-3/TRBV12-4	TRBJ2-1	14	ASSSPGLAAYNEQF
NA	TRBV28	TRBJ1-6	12	ASSLSEENSPLH
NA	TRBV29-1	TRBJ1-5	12	SVGDSRGNQPQH
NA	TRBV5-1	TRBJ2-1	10	ASRSPPHEQF
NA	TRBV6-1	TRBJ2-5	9	ASRTAETQY
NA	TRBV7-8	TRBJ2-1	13	ASSDGPGSHNEQF
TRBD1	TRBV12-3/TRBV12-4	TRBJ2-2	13	ASSFVQGASGELF
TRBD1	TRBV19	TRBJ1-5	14	ASSIGQGKSWQPQH
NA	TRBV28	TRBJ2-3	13	ASSLYGIVTDTQY
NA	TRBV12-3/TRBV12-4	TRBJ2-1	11	AGSLGGGGEQF
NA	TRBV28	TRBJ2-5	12	ASSESAGRETQY
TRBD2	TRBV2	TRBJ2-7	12	ASMKLAGLYEQY
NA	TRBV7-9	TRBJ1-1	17	ASSFRELDGHGVNTEAF
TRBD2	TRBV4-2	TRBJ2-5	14	ASSQEAVAGGETQY
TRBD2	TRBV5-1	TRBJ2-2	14	ASSSGRAQKPGELF